What follows are 5 T cell receptor beta chains derived from one specimen sequenced in a study of read filtering for tumor transcriptome and immune sequencing. Molecular barcoded adaptors covering alpha/delta and beta/gamma chains were used on around 400 ng RNA. Each CDR3 protein gets one entry after TCRdb re-called the reads with MiXCR. The table has roughly 93,000 distinct CDR3 sequences, 20% to 25% seen once. Sequenced material: a population of CD138-negative cells sorted from bone marrow. These receptors all come from a donor aged 40 or over with multiple myeloma.

This clonotype was counted only a few times. This chain connects TRBV28 to TRBJ1-1; unclear D gene. The CDR3 sequence is 14 residues long. Germline assignment: CDR1 MDHEN and CDR2 SYDVKM. V lost 3 bases, J lost 3 bases, and 11 bases lay in between. As DNA, the CDR3 is TGTGCCAGCAGTTTCCGGCCACGGGACACTGAAGCTTTCTTT. Its translation: CASSFRPRDTEAFF.

This clonotype was observed at least ten times. The J gene is TRBJ2-3, the V gene TRBV12-3 or TRBV12-4; the match to TRBD2 covers 9 bases. CDR3 size: 15 residues. Trimming at V came to 4 bases and at J to 3 bases, leaving 5 bases not matched to a gene. The CDR3 nucleotides are TGTGCCAGCAGTTCTAGCGGGGAAGGGACAGATACGCAGTATTTT. Encoded protein: CASSSSGEGTDTQYF.

On this clonotype itself: The junction shows a germline mismatch at one end, possibly a read error. This chain uses TRBV5-1 with TRBJ2-3; D uncertain. Germline V gene sequence: CDR1 SGHRS, CDR2 YFSETQ. The CDR3 is made up of 13 amino acids. DNA for the CDR3: TGCACCAGCAGCTTAGGGCGCACAGATACGCAGTATTTT. Protein sequence: CTSSLGRTDTQYF. Based on the CDR3 plus reference TRBV5-1 and TRBJ2-3, the full variable domain is KAGVTQTPRYLIKTRGQQVTLSCSPISGHRSVSWYQQTPGQGLQFLFEYFSETQRNKGNFPGRFSGRQFSNSRSEMNVSTLELGDSALYLCTSSLGRTDTQYFGPGTRLTVL.

Points on this clonotype: A read error may explain this, as a much larger clone is one base away. This CDR3 fails to terminate in the conserved phenylalanine or tryptophan, so it likely reflects a read error. The chain employs TRBV28 and TRBJ1-1, with D unresolved. Germline CDR1 and CDR2: MDHEN and SYDVKM. Trimming stripped 2 bases from V and 2 bases from J, with 9 bases between. The CDR3 has 14 residues. CDR3 in amino acids: CASSLPSRNTEAFS. CDR3 DNA sequence: TGTGCCAGCAGTTTACCCTCGAGAAACACTGAAGCTTTCTCT.

This clonotype was recorded many times. The chain links TRBV6-5 to TRBJ2-3; possible D gene TRBD2, 6 bases. Germline V gene lookup returns CDR1 MNHEY and CDR2 SVGAGI. V was cut by 5 bases and J by 10 bases, with 10 bases left in between. This CDR3 spans 11 amino acids. CDR3 residues: CASSTSFSQYF. The CDR3 region has the DNA TGTGCCAGCAGTACTAGCTTTTCGCAGTATTTT.